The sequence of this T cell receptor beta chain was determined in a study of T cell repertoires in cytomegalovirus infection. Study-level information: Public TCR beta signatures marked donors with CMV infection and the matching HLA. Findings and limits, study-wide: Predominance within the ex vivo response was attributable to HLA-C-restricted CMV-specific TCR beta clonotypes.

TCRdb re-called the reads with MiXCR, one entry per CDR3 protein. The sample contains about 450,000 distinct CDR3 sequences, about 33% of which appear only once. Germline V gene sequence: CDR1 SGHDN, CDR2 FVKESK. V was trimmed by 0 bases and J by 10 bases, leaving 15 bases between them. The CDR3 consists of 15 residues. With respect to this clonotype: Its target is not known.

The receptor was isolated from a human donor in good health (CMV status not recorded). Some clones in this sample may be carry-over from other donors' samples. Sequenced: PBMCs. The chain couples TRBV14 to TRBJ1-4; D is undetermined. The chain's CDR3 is CASSQDQLGPGKLFF. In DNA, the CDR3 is TGTGCCAGCAGCCAAGACCAACTAGGACCCGGAAAACTGTTTTTT. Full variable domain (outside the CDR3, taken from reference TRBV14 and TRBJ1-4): EAGVTQFPSHSVIEKGQTVTLRCDPISGHDNLYWYRRVMGKEIKFLLHFVKESKQDESGMPNNRFLAERTGGTYSTLKVQPAELEDSGVYFCASSQDQLGPGKLFFGSGTQLSVL.